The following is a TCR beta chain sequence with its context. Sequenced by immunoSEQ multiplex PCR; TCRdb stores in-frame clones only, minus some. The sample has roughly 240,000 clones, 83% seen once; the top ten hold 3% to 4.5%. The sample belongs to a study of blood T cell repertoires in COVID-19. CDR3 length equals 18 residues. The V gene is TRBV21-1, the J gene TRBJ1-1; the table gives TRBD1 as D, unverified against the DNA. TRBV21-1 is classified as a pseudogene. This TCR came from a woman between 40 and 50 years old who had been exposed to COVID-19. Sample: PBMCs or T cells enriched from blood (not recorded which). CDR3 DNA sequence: TGTGCCAGCAGCAGGGAACAGGGGATTCGCCTTATGAACACTGAAGCTTTCTTT. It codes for CASSREQGIRLMNTEAFF.